Described below is a single T cell receptor (beta chain) sequence and its context. Its cognate antigen is unknown. The junction departs from the called germline gene at one end, perhaps through a read error. The germline V gene encodes CDR1 SGHRS and CDR2 YFSETQ. CDR3 size: 15 residues. Unique molecular identifiers had been added to the TCR beta cDNA libraries. MiXCR was run by TCRdb on the PCR reads, yielding one entry per CDR3 protein. The sample includes approximately 630,000 distinct CDR3 sequences, over 45% of them seen just once. This record belongs to a study of post-analysis software for immune sequencing data. Study summary: Relapsing-remitting, secondary progressive and progressive-relapsing courses of multiple sclerosis were included. Findings and limits, study-wide: Included in a set of about five TRBV segments more frequent in patients than controls were TRBV5-6, TRBV5-1 and TRBV20-1. F-measure co-clustering was strong for batch-matched samples. People with multiple sclerosis had a significantly lower normalized Chao1 diversity than controls did.

The specimen sequenced was blood. The receptor's source is a girl between 2 and 10 years old with multiple sclerosis. The chain employs TRBV5-1 and TRBJ1-1, with 12 nucleotides matching TRBD1. CDR3 residues: CANSLWGQGAVEAFF. Here the CDR3 DNA reads TGCGCCAACAGCTTGTGGGGACAGGGGGCGGTTGAAGCTTTCTTT.